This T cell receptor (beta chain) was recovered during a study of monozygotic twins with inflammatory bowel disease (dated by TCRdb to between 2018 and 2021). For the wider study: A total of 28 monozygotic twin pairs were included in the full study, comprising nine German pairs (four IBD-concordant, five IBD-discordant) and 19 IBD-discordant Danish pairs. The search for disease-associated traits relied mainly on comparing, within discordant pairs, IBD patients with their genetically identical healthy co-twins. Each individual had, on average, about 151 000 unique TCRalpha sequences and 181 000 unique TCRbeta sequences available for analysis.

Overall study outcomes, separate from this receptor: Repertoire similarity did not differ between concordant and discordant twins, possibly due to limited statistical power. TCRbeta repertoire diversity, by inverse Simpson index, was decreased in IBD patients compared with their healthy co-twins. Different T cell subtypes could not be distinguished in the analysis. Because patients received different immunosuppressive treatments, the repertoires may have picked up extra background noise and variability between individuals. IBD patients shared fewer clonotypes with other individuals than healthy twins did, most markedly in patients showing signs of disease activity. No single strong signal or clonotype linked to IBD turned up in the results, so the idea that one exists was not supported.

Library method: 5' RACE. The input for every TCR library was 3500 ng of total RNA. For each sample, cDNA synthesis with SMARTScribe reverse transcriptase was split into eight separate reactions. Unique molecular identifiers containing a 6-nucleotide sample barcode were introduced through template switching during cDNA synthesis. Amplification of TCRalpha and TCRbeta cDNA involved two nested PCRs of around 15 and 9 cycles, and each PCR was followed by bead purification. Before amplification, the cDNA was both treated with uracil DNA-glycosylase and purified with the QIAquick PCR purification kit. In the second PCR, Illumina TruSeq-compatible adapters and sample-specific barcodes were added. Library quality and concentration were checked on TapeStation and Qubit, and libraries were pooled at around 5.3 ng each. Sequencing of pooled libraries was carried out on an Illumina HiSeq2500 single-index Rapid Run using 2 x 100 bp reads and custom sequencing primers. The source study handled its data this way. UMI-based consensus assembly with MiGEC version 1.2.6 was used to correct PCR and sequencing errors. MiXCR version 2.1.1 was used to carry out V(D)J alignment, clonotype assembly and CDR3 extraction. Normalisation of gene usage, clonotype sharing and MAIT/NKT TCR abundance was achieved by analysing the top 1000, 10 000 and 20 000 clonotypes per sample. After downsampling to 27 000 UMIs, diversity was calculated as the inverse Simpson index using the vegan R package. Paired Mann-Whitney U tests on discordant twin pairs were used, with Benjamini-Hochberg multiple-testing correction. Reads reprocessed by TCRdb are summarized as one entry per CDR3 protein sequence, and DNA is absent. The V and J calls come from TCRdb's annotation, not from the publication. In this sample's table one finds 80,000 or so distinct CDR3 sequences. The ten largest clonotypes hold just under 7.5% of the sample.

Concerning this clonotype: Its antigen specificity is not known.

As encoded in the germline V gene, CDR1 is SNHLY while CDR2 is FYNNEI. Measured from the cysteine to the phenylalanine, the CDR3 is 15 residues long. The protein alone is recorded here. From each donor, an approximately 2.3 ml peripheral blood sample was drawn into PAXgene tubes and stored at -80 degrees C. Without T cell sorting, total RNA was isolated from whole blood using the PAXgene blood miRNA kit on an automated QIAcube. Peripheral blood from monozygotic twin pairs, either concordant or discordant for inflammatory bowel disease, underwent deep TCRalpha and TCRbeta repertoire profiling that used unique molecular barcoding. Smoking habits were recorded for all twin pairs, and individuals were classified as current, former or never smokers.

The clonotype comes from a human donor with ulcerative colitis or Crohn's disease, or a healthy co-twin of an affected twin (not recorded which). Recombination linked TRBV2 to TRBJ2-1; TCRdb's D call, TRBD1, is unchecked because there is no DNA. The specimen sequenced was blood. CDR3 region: CASSEERGPYNEQFF.